This note documents a single T cell receptor (beta chain) sequence. Its specificity is not known. The data were taken from a study of cytomegalovirus exposure and HLA in healthy donors. Study-wide findings and caveats: The authors confirmed in vitro that a few CMV-associated chains were specific for CMV antigens. According to reports, the classifier identified cytomegalovirus status with high specificity and sensitivity.

This CDR3 is 15 amino acids long. CDR1 is MNHNY, CDR2 SVGAGI, per germline (reference sequence). The J segment lost 8 bases and the V segment lost 0 bases, leaving 4 bases of the junction unmatched. With 60 Vbeta and 13 Jbeta primers, the PCR was carried out. Original handling: Roughly 11 million shared chains were among the roughly 80 million unique TCR beta chains that a later analysis counted. The data were produced by immunoSEQ multiplex PCR, yet TCRdb's version contains in-frame clones alone and is incomplete. The D gene and trimming were derived from the DNA, and the V and J assignments and clone size from that table. The sample yields 200,000 to 250,000 clones, 85% to 90% seen once.

The chain uses TRBV6-6 and TRBJ1-4; 9 bases align to TRBD1. The sequence derives from a human donor in good health. Sample: PBMCs. CDR3 DNA sequence: TGTGCCAGCAGTTACTCCGGGACAGGGAACGAAAAACTGTTTTTT. Protein sequence: CASSYSGTGNEKLFF.